One and the same sample provided the 25 T cell receptor beta chains below, sequenced in a study of human T cells and chemical hapten exposure. TCRdb reprocessed the RACE reads with MiXCR, giving one entry per CDR3 protein. The profile covers tens of thousands of distinct CDR3 sequences, with 9.6% appearing a single time and around 3.6% taken by the ten largest. Specified time point: pre-sensitization, week 0. Treatment meaning: therapeutic diphenylcyclopropenone sensitization with weekly scalp DPC. Sequenced here: whole blood, sampled in connection with sensitization to the hapten diphenylcyclopropenone (DPC). These receptor sequences come from a woman aged 40 to 50 with alopecia areata. Some clones in this sample may be carry-over from other donors' samples.

The sample holds a few counts of this clonotype. The rearrangement uses TRBV4-3 and TRBJ1-3, with TRBD1 as a possible D gene (5 bases). Germline CDR1 and CDR2: LGHNA and YSLEER. The CDR3 consists of 16 residues. V lost 1 base and J lost 0, with 10 bases in between. The CDR3 DNA sequence: TGCGCCAGCAGCCAAGGCGGGGCCCTCTCTGGAAACACCATATATTTT. Translating it yields CASSQGGALSGNTIYF.

This clonotype was recorded many times. The rearrangement joins TRBV12-3 or TRBV12-4 to TRBJ2-7; no clear D. Deletions cut 2 bases from V and 3 bases from J, with 14 bases between. There are 15 residues in the CDR3. The CDR3 loop reads CASSLSWSPRYEQYF. CDR3 nucleotides: TGTGCCAGCAGTTTATCATGGTCGCCCCGCTACGAGCAGTACTTC.

Only a few counts were recorded for this clonotype. The genes are TRBV12-3 or TRBV12-4 and TRBJ2-5, with D perhaps TRBD1 or TRBD2 (7 bases each). The V end was cut by 7 bases, the J end by 4 bases, with 13 bases between. CDR3 length: 13 amino acids. The CDR3 reads CASTRRGGETQYF. As DNA, the CDR3 is TGTGCCAGCACCCGCAGGGGGGGAGAGACCCAGTACTTC.

The chain employs TRBV7-4 and TRBJ2-5; 7 bases agree with TRBD1. Trimming took 9 bases from V and 1 from J; bases not matched to a gene: 8. Germline CDR1 and CDR2: SGHVT and SQSDAQ. This CDR3 comprises 14 residues. CDR3 sequence: CARRPGTAQETQYF. DNA of the CDR3: TGTGCCAGGAGACCCGGGACAGCCCAAGAGACCCAGTACTTC.

Many counts were recorded for this clonotype. The chain combines TRBV20-1 with TRBJ2-2; no reliable D call. The CDR3 is 14 amino acids. In germline, CDR1 is DFQATT, CDR2 SNEGSKA (reference sequence). V gave up 3 bases and J gave up 2 bases, with 10 bases separating them. The CDR3 DNA follows: TGCAGTGCTAGTCCAGGTCCAAACACCGGGGAGCTGTTTTTT. It is translated as CSASPGPNTGELFF.

This clonotype was seen ten or more times. The junction differs from germline at one of its ends, possibly a read error. CDR3 amino acids: CASSPAGVAEAFF. The CDR3 region has the DNA TGTGCTAGCAGCCCCGCAGGGGTCGCTGAAGCTTTCTTT. The J gene is TRBJ1-1, the V gene TRBV7-7; tentative D call: TRBD1 (6 bases). The CDR3 length is 13 residues. Germline CDR1 and CDR2: SSHAT and FNYEAQ (reference sequence).

This clonotype has at least ten counts. The chain has TRBV9 and TRBJ2-3; 7 positions agree with TRBD1. The length of the CDR3 is 15 residues. J was trimmed by 6 bases and V by 3 bases; bases with no gene match: 10. Germline loops: CDR1 SGDLS, CDR2 YYNGEE. This chain's CDR3 is CASSGGIGGLDTQYF. The CDR3 region has the DNA TGTGCCAGCAGCGGAGGGATAGGGGGCCTCGATACGCAGTATTTT.

This clonotype was observed a few times. This chain links TRBV18 with TRBJ1-2, with D perhaps matching TRBD1 (5 bases). With 2 bases removed from V and 9 bases from J, the gap between germline ends came to 19 bases. This CDR3 has 15 residues. Germline V gives CDR1 KGHSH, CDR2 LQKENI. The CDR3 region has the DNA TGTGCCAGCTCACCAGCAGAGGGACTCCGTCTCAGCTACACCTTC. Amino acid sequence: CASSPAEGLRLSYTF.

In this sample, this clonotype turned up a few times. This rearrangement joins TRBV18 to TRBJ1-3; D not certain. Germline V gene lookup returns CDR1 KGHSH and CDR2 LQKENI. V lost 0 bases to trimming and J lost 0 bases, with 9 bases between them. The CDR3 length is 16 residues. CDR3 amino acids: CASSPPNPASGNTIYF. CDR3 DNA: TGTGCCAGCTCACCACCGAACCCCGCCTCTGGAAACACCATATATTTT.

In its sample, this clonotype was seen many times. This chain uses TRBV27 with TRBJ2-2, with D unclear. In germline, CDR1 is MNHEY, CDR2 SMNVEV (reference sequence). V was shortened by 3 bases and J by 7 bases, with 6 bases between the two germline ends. CDR3 length: 12 residues. The CDR3 loop reads CASSFPDGELFF. The DNA for the CDR3 is TGTGCCAGCAGTTTCCCCGACGGGGAGCTGTTTTTT.

This clonotype was seen ten or more times. V and J are TRBV5-1 and TRBJ1-1; D not certain. Germline lookup yields CDR1 SGHRS and CDR2 YFSETQ. The V and J ends lost 6 bases and 6 bases respectively, with 15 bases between them. This CDR3 is built from 13 residues. This CDR3 reads CASKEPPSAEAFF. DNA of the CDR3: TGCGCCAGCAAGGAGCCTCCTTCGGCTGAAGCTTTCTTT.

The J gene is TRBJ2-3, the V gene TRBV5-1, with TRBD2 matching over 9 bases. The CDR3 runs to 16 residues. The V and J ends lost 1 base and 2 bases, in that order; junction bases with no gene match: 5. The V gene's germline CDR1 is SGHRS and CDR2 YFSETQ. Written as DNA, the CDR3 is TGCGCCAGCAGCTTGTTGGCGGGGGGGACCACAGATACGCAGTATTTT. Its translation: CASSLLAGGTTDTQYF. Looking up the rest from reference TRBV5-1 and TRBJ2-3 gives the full variable domain: KAGVTQTPRYLIKTRGQQVTLSCSPISGHRSVSWYQQTPGQGLQFLFEYFSETQRNKGNFPGRFSGRQFSNSRSEMNVSTLELGDSALYLCASSLLAGGTTDTQYFGPGTRLTVL.

This clonotype was seen repeatedly, ten times or more. DNA of the CDR3: TGTGCCTGGAATATGCTGGCGGGGGGACTCTACGAGCAGTACTTC. Amino acids: CAWNMLAGGLYEQYF. The chain couples TRBV30 to TRBJ2-7; 8 bases line up with TRBD2. Germline V gives CDR1 GTSNPN, CDR2 SVGIG (reference sequence). Trimming cost V 4 bases and J 3 bases; bases outside gene matches: 11. The CDR3 consists of 15 residues.

In its sample, this clonotype was seen many times. The chain is built from TRBV27 and TRBJ2-7, with TRBD1 identical over 10 bases. This CDR3 spans 16 amino acids. J gave up 2 bases and V 10 bases, and 14 bases lay outside the gene matches. Per germline, CDR1 MNHEY and CDR2 SMNVEV (reference sequence). DNA of the CDR3: TGTGCCACCCGCCCGACAGGGGGCTTTGGCACCTACGAGCAGTACTTC. It codes for CATRPTGGFGTYEQYF.

This clonotype was seen repeatedly, ten times or more. The rearrangement uses TRBV13 and TRBJ2-4; possibly TRBD2 for D (5 bases). CDR1 is PRHDT, CDR2 FYEKMQ, per germline (reference sequence). With 0 bases removed from V and 1 base from J, the gap between germline ends came to 13 bases. CDR3 length equals 17 residues. The CDR3 protein is CASSLGSGSRAKNIQYF. For the CDR3, the DNA is TGTGCCAGCAGCTTAGGATCGGGGAGTCGCGCCAAAAACATTCAGTACTTC.

V usage is TRBV10-3 and J usage is TRBJ1-6; D unclear. V lost 8 bases and J 8 bases, leaving 10 bases between the germline ends. Germline CDR1 is ENHRY and CDR2 is SYGVKD. The CDR3 length is 12 residues. CDR3 amino acids: CAIPQMDSPLHF. As DNA, the CDR3 is TGTGCCATCCCACAGATGGATTCACCCCTCCACTTT.

This clonotype was found many times. The chain uses TRBV7-9 and TRBJ1-2; weak D call: TRBD1 (5 bases). V dropped 3 bases and J dropped 12 bases, with 23 bases sitting between them. CDR1 and CDR2 from the germline V gene are SEHNR and FQNEAQ (reference sequence). The CDR3 consists of 15 residues. The DNA for the CDR3 is TGTGCCAGCAGCTTTTCGGCGGGACGCACGAAAGTGGACACCTTC. This encodes CASSFSAGRTKVDTF.

This chain joins TRBV27 and TRBJ1-4; D unresolved. Trimming took off 5 bases at V and 5 bases at J, with 9 bases between the two ends. CDR1 MNHEY and CDR2 SMNVEV come from the germline V gene (reference sequence). CDR3 length: 13 amino acids. The CDR3 loop reads CASSRRENEKLFF. The CDR3 DNA reads as TGTGCCAGCAGTCGGAGGGAAAATGAAAAACTGTTTTTT.

The V call is TRBV7-2, the J call TRBJ2-7; D remains ambiguous. Germline-derived CDR1 and CDR2 are SGHTA and FQGNSA. V lost 5 bases, J lost 3 bases, and 8 bases lay in between. The length of the CDR3 is 12 residues. The CDR3 spells CASSLPLYEQYF. The CDR3 DNA sequence: TGTGCCAGCAGCCTCCCCCTCTACGAGCAGTACTTC. Filled out from reference TRBV7-2 and TRBJ2-7, the complete variable domain reads GAGVSQSPSNKVTEKGKDVELRCDPISGHTALYWYRQSLGQGLEFLIYFQGNSAPDKSGLPSDRFSAERTGGSVSTLTIQRTQQEDSAVYLCASSLPLYEQYFGPGTRLTVT.

This clonotype has just a few counts. The chain has TRBV4-1 and TRBJ2-7; 9 bases are a match to TRBD2. The CDR3 length is 14 residues. Germline trimming cut 4 bases from V and 6 bases from J; bases unmatched to any gene: 7. Germline CDR1 reads MGHRA; CDR2 reads YSYEKL. Here the CDR3 reads CASSPGLAPTEQYF. The CDR3 DNA reads as TGCGCCAGCAGCCCTGGACTAGCGCCTACCGAGCAGTACTTC.

V gene TRBV11-2 combines with J gene TRBJ1-6, with 7 bases that match TRBD1. Germline CDR1 and CDR2: SGHAT and FQNNGV. Trimming at V came to 5 bases and at J to 14 bases, leaving 12 bases not matched to a gene. The CDR3 length is 14 residues. As DNA, the CDR3 is TGTGCCAGCAGCACAGGGGACCAAATTCAAGCCCTCCACTTT. Protein sequence: CASSTGDQIQALHF.

The chain joins TRBV5-6 to TRBJ1-2; 8 nucleotides line up with TRBD1. There are 13 residues in the CDR3. V was pared by 5 bases and J by 6 bases, with 6 bases of the junction left unmatched. The V gene's germline CDR1 is SGHDT and CDR2 YYEEEE. The CDR3 DNA reads as TGTGCCAGCAGGACGACAGGGGTTGATGGCTACACCTTC. Amino acid sequence: CASRTTGVDGYTF. Together with reference TRBV5-6 and TRBJ1-2, the CDR3 gives the full variable domain: DAGVTQSPTHLIKTRGQQVTLRCSPKSGHDTVSWYQQALGQGPQFIFQYYEEEERQRGNFPDRFSGHQFPNYSSELNVNALLLGDSALYLCASRTTGVDGYTFGSGTRLTVV.

V is TRBV27 and J is TRBJ1-1; no definite D call. CDR3 size: 14 residues. The V and J ends lost 9 bases and 6 bases respectively, with 20 bases between them. Looked up from germline, CDR1 is MNHEY and CDR2 is SMNVEV (reference sequence). The CDR3 is CASRTDGFFAEAFF. CDR3 sequence (DNA): TGTGCCAGTCGAACTGACGGGTTCTTCGCTGAAGCTTTCTTT.

Many counts were recorded for this clonotype. This chain uses TRBV6-5 with TRBJ1-1; D is unclear. Germline V gene lookup returns CDR1 MNHEY and CDR2 SVGAGI. The CDR3 has 13 amino acids. V was trimmed by 5 bases and J by 3 bases, leaving 10 bases between them. The CDR3 region has the DNA TGTGCCAGCAGTCCCACGAGACACACTGAAGCTTTCTTT. It is translated as CASSPTRHTEAFF.

This clonotype was observed at least ten times. The rearrangement links TRBV27 to TRBJ1-6; D is perhaps TRBD1 (5 bases). Germline V gene data show CDR1 as MNHEY and CDR2 as SMNVEV (reference sequence). This CDR3 contains 14 residues. Trimming stripped 7 bases from V and 6 bases from J, with 13 bases between. The CDR3 DNA sequence: TGTGCCAGCACTTACGGGACGGGTAATTCACCCCTCCACTTT. This sequence encodes CASTYGTGNSPLHF.